The clone carrying this T cell receptor (beta chain) was observed many times. What it binds is unknown. Germline V lookup: CDR1 SEHNR, CDR2 FQNEAQ (reference sequence). The ends lost 2 bases at V and 10 bases at J; junction bases unmatched: 7. The CDR3 consists of 14 residues. These data are taken from a study of prognosis after radiotherapy for stage I lung cancer. Looking at the study overall: Among 7 or 8 patients the tumors were squamous cell carcinoma, and among twelve they were adenocarcinoma. Distant metastases arose in a few patients, median approximately seven months post-radiotherapy; some 15 had no significant progression. Overall study findings and caveats: A difference in TRBV and TRBJ gene usage was reportedly seen between patients with and without metastases.

It was by two-round multiplex PCR that TCR beta CDR3 was amplified from genomic DNA. Specific primers for each TRBV and TRBJ gene were what first-round PCR used. TCRdb re-called the multiplex PCR reads through MiXCR, storing one row per CDR3 protein. This table holds fewer than 30,000 distinct CDR3 sequences, around 30% found once. The receptor was isolated from a donor over 45 with non-small cell lung cancer. The sample was PBMCs, taken before or after stereotactic body radiation therapy (not recorded which). The chain links TRBV7-9 to TRBJ1-1; 10 nucleotides align to TRBD1. CDR3 DNA: TGTGCCAGCAGCTTAACCGGGACAGGGGAGGCAGCTTTCTTT. Translating gives CASSLTGTGEAAFF.